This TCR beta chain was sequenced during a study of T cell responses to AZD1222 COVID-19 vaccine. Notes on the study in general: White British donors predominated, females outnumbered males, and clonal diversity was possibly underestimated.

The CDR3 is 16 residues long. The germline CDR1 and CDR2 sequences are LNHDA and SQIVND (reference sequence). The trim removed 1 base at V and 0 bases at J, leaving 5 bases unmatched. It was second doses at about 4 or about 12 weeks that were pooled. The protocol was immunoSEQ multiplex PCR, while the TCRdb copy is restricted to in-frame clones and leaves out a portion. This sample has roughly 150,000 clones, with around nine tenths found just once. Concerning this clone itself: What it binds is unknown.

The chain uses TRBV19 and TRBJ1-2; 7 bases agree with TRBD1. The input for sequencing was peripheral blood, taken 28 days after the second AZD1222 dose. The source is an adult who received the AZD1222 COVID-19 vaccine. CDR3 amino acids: CASSIARGQANYGYTF. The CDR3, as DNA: TGTGCCAGTAGTATAGCGCGTGGACAGGCTAACTATGGCTACACCTTC.